A selection of T cell receptor beta chains follows, all from one sample in a study of blood T cell repertoires in COVID-19. Profiling relied on immunoSEQ multiplex PCR, and the TCRdb table lists in-frame clones only, not all of them. The sample has tens of thousands of clones, 86% seen once; the top ten hold 2%. The sample consisted of peripheral blood. Every receptor here comes from a young man with acute or convalescent COVID-19. Both conserved end residues are part of each CDR3. D genes are given only for firm matches. Expanded clones get a size class; other rows say once, few or many, or leave the size out.

NA | TRBJ1-2 | TRBD1 | TRBV6-6 | CASRPGDRNYGYTF | TGTGCCAGCAGGCCAGGGGACAGGAACTATGGCTACACCTTC
NA | TRBJ1-1 | TRBD1 | TRBV6-5 | CASSYSTNRGNTEAFF | TGTGCCAGCAGTTACTCCACCAACAGGGGGAACACTGAAGCTTTCTTT
NA | TRBJ2-3 | NA | TRBV7-2 | CASSLGDMRDTQYF | TGTGCCAGCAGCTTAGGGGACATGAGAGATACGCAGTATTTT
NA | TRBJ1-1 | NA | TRBV10-3 | CAISGGGQIQNTEAFF | TGTGCCATCAGTGGAGGGGGTCAGATCCAGAACACTGAAGCTTTCTTT
NA | TRBJ2-3 | NA | TRBV15 | CATSRDPAATDTQYF | TGTGCCACCAGCAGAGACCCAGCGGCCACAGATACGCAGTATTTT
NA | TRBJ1-5 | NA | TRBV3-1/TRBV3-2 | CASSHKAGVWPQHF | TGTGCCAGCAGCCACAAGGCAGGGGTTTGGCCCCAGCATTTT
NA | TRBJ2-1 | TRBD2 | TRBV5-1 | CASSRGPAGVNEQFF | TGCGCCAGCAGCCGGGGGCCAGCGGGAGTCAATGAGCAGTTCTTC
once | TRBJ1-2 | NA | TRBV5-5 | CASSFERTAYGYTF | TGTGCCAGCAGCTTTGAACGCACAGCTTATGGCTACACCTTC
NA | TRBJ1-5 | NA | TRBV2 | CASSEQGSNQPQHF | TGTGCCAGCAGTGAACAGGGGTCGAATCAGCCCCAGCATTTT
NA | TRBJ1-1 | NA | TRBV2 | CASKIVRGNTEAFF | TGTGCCAGCAAGATAGTTCGGGGGAACACTGAAGCTTTCTTT
few | TRBJ1-5 | NA | TRBV6-5 | CASSYEGGQPQHF | TGTGCCAGCAGTTACGAGGGAGGCCAGCCCCAGCATTTT
NA | TRBJ2-5 | NA | TRBV5-1 | CASSLASAGNLQTQYF | TGCGCCAGCAGCTTGGCAAGCGCGGGGAACCTCCAGACCCAGTACTTC
once | TRBJ2-4 | TRBD1 | TRBV4-3 | CASSPKFRTGENIQYF | TGCGCCAGCAGCCCAAAGTTCCGGACAGGGGAAAACATTCAGTACTTC
NA | TRBJ2-1 | TRBD2 | TRBV5-1 | CASSLGGSSYNEQFF | TGCGCCAGCAGTCTCGGGGGGAGCTCCTACAATGAGCAGTTCTTC
NA | TRBJ2-2 | NA | TRBV18 | CASSSTGNTGELFF | TGTGCCAGCTCATCGACAGGGAACACCGGGGAGCTGTTTTTT
NA | TRBJ2-1 | NA | TRBV10-3 | CAISEEWGQGSYNEQFF | TGTGCCATCAGTGAGGAGTGGGGGCAGGGCTCCTACAATGAGCAGTTCTTC
NA | TRBJ2-5 | TRBD1 | TRBV18 | CASSPGQGSQETQYF | TGTGCCAGCTCACCAGGACAGGGGTCACAAGAGACCCAGTACTTC
few | TRBJ1-2 | TRBD1 | TRBV30 | CAWSVQTGRVYGYTF | TGTGCCTGGAGTGTACAGACAGGGCGCGTCTATGGCTACACCTTC
NA | TRBJ1-5 | NA | TRBV10-3 | CAIRDKDQPQHF | TGTGCCATCAGGGACAAAGATCAGCCCCAGCATTTT
NA | TRBJ1-6 | NA | TRBV3-1/TRBV3-2 | CASSPSEGGYSPLHF | TGTGCCAGCAGCCCCAGCGAGGGCGGATATTCACCCCTCCACTTT
NA | TRBJ1-1 | TRBD1 | TRBV5-1 | CASSNRGWDTEAFF | TGCGCCAGCAGCAACAGGGGCTGGGACACTGAAGCTTTCTTT
NA | TRBJ1-5 | TRBD1 | TRBV24-1 | CATSDSGTGGGKPQHF | TGTGCCACCAGTGACTCCGGGACAGGGGGTGGTAAGCCCCAGCATTTT
NA | TRBJ2-1 | NA | TRBV9 | CASSPLQGSWGSYNEQFF | TGTGCCAGCAGCCCTTTGCAGGGATCGTGGGGCTCCTACAATGAGCAGTTCTTC
NA | TRBJ2-5 | NA | TRBV7-2 | CASSLASRETQYF | TGTGCCAGCAGCCTCGCTTCGCGGGAGACCCAGTACTTC
NA | TRBJ1-1 | NA | TRBV7-9 | CASSFTDTEAFF | TGTGCCAGCAGCTTCACGGACACTGAAGCTTTCTTT